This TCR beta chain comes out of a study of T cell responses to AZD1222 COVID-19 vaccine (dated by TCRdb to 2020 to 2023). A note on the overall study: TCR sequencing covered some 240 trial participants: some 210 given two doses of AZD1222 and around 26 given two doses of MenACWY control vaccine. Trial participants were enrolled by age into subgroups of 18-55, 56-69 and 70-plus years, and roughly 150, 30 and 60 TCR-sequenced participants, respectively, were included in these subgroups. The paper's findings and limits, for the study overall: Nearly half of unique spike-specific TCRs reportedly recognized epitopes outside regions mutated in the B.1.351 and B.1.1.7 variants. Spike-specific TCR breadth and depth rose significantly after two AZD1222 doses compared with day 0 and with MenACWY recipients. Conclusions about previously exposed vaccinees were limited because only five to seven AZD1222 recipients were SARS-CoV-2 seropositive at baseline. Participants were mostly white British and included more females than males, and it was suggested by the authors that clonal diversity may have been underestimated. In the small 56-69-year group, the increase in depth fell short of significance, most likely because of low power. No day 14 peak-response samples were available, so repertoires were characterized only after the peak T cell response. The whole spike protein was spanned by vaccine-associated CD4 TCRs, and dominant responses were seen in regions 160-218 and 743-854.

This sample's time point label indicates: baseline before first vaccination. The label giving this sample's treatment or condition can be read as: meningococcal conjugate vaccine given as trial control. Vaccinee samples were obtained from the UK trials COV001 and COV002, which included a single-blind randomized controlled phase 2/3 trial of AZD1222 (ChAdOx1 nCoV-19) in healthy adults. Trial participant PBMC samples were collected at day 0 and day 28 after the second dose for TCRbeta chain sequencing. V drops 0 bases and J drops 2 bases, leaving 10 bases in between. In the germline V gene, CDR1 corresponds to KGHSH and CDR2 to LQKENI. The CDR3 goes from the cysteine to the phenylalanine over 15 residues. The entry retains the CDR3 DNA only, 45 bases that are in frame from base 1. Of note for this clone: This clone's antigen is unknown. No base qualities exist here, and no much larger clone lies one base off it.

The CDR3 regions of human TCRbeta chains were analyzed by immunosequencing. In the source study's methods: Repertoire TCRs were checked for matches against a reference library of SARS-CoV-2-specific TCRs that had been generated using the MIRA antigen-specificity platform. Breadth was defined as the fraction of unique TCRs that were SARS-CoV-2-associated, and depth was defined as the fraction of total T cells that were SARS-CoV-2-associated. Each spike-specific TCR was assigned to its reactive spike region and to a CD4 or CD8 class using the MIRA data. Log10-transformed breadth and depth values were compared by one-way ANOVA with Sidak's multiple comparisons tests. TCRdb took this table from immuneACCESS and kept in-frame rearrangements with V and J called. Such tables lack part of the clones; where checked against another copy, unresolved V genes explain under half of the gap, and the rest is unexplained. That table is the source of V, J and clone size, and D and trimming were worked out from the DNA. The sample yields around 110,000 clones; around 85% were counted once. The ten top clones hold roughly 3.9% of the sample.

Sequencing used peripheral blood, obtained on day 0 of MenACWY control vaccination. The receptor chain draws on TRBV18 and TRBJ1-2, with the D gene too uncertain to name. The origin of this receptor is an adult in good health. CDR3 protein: CASSPPGMKNYGYTF. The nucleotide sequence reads TGTGCCAGCTCACCACCAGGGATGAAAAACTATGGCTACACCTTC.